This T cell receptor (beta chain) was observed in a study of shared clonotypes between healthy human individuals. This CDR3 has 16 amino acids. V was clipped by 6 bases and J by 0 bases; unmatched bases: 10. Per germline, CDR1 SGHVS and CDR2 FNYEAQ. Study results and limitations: Some clonotypes were shared by all four sorted-subset donors, while others were not shared. The non-shared ones had lower generation probabilities than the shared ones.

In this sample, this clone turned up a few times. Its antigen remains unidentified. TCRdb's copy holds only in-frame clones and misses some; the assay was immunoSEQ multiplex PCR. This table has about 680,000 clones, 55% to 85% appearing once. Sequencing was done on a sample of memory CD4+ T cells sorted from blood. Indicated subset: CD45RA-negative fraction. The clonotype was recovered from a woman in her twenties or thirties in good health. The chain joins TRBV7-6 to TRBJ2-7; 8 nucleotides agree with TRBD1. The CDR3 DNA follows: TGTGCCAGCAGTCCCTCCTACAGGGGGAGCTCCTACGAGCAGTACTTC. It yields the protein CASSPSYRGSSYEQYF.